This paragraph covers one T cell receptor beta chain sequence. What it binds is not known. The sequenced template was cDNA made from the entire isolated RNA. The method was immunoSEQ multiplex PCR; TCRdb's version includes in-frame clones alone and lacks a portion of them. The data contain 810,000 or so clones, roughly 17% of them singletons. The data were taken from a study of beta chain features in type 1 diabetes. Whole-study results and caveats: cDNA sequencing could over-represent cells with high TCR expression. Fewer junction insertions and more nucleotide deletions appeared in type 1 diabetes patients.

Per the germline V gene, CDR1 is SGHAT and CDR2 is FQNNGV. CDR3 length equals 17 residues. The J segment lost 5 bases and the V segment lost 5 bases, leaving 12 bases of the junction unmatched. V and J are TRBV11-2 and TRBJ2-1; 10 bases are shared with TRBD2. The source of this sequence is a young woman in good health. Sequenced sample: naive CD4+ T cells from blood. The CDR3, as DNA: TGTGCCAGCAGCACCAGGACTAGCGGACGGGCTAACAATGAGCAGTTCTTC. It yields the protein CASSTRTSGRANNEQFF.